This TCR beta chain was captured by sequencing in a study of T-cell memory formation after mild COVID-19 listed by TCRdb under 2021. Turning to the overall study: TCR sequence clusters from the two donors were found to be largely donor specific. The cohort was made up of two young adult volunteers, one female and one male, who were previously healthy. In a couple of donors, T-cell clones that expanded and contracted after mild COVID-19 were tracked by sequencing TCRalpha and TCRbeta repertoires over time. The full study reports these points: Some responding clones were detected in pre-infection memory, which suggested that pre-existing cross-reactive memory T cells had joined the SARS-CoV-2 response. The study covered only two mild cases, and larger cohorts including severe cases with pre-infection samples were considered necessary. Contracting CD4+ clones were located mainly in the CM and EM memory subsets, whereas CD8+ clones were found to be enriched in EMRA. SARS-CoV-2 specificity was not confirmed for the second-wave clones peaking on day 37. Clones contracting from day 15 to 85 had balanced CD4/CD8 phenotypes, while a second wave expanding from day 15 to 37 was biased towards CD4+.

Measured from the cysteine to the phenylalanine, the CDR3 is 15 residues long. Of all the DNA, just the CDR3 is kept, 45 bases in frame from base 1. CDR1 and CDR2 are drawn from the germline V gene: SQVTM, ANQGSEA. A distance of 17 bases separates the germline ends of V and J, which lose 3 bases and 2 bases respectively. The sequencer was an Illumina NovaSeq 6000. TCRalpha and TCRbeta cDNA libraries were constructed by 5'RACE with constant-segment primers, with sample barcodes and unique molecular identifiers being introduced. Trizol reagent was used to extract RNA from every sample. Amplification of the libraries took two PCR steps, and the second step added a second sample barcode plus Illumina TruSeq adapters. Sequencing of the libraries was done on an Illumina NovaSeq, producing 2 x 150 bp paired-end reads. Per the source publication's procedure: Reads were demultiplexed and collapsed into UMI-guided consensus sequences with migec v1.2.7. Using mixcr v2.1.11, UMI consensuses were aligned to TRA and TRB V and J templates and then assembled into clonotypes. Clonotypes were classified as expanded or contracted when called significant by both edgeR and NoisET, with noise models trained on biological replicates. For edgeR calls, the thresholds were a false discovery rate-adjusted p below 0.01 and a log2 fold-change of 1. As an exploratory analysis of dynamics, max-normalized trajectories of the 1000 most abundant clonotypes were examined with PCA combined with hierarchical clustering. The CD4 or CD8 phenotype of responding clones was assigned using the separately sequenced CD4+ and CD8+ repertoires. TCRdb ran its own pipeline on the public reads, namely fastp trimming at Q25 and MiXCR clone calling, and kept in-frame beta chains. Rows with one shared CDR3 protein collapse into an entry with the most common genes and DNA. For this entry, the V and J calls and clone size follow TCRdb and not the study's own pipeline. For this sample there are 170,000 or so distinct CDR3 sequences; over 20% appear just once. 23% of the sample lies in the top ten.

As for this clonotype: This receptor's antigen is unknown. There are no base qualities to consult, and no much larger clone falls within one base.

PBMCs were isolated by Ficoll-Paque density gradient centrifugation. Input material: PBMCs or a T cell subset sorted from them (not recorded which). In this chain, TRBV29-1 is recombined with TRBJ2-7; TRBD2 is perhaps the D gene, given 6 matching bases. This sequence originates from an adult woman who had mild COVID-19 (a few samples of this study predate the infection). The sample titles of this study are shuffled in the database, so cell type and time point are left out; the donor was told from shared clones. The CDR3: CSVEDGGTEPYEQYF. The nucleotides are TGCAGCGTTGAGGACGGCGGGACGGAACCCTACGAGCAGTACTTC.